The 29 T cell receptor beta chains below come from one sample, sequenced in a study of cytomegalovirus exposure and HLA in healthy donors. Both 60 Vbeta primers and 13 Jbeta primers went into the PCR. TCRdb's table, derived via immunoSEQ multiplex PCR, lists solely in-frame clones and lacks some. Here the sample spans 160,000 or so clones, 70% to 75% being singletons. What was sequenced was PBMCs. The receptor source for this set is a man aged 18 to 30 in good health and CMV-seropositive.

This chain joins TRBV6-6 and TRBJ1-5; 11 positions agree with TRBD1. Germline CDR1 is MNHNY and CDR2 is SVGAGI (reference sequence). V was clipped by 10 bases and J by 1 base; unmatched bases: 6. The CDR3 has 15 amino acids. CDR3 coding DNA: TGTGCCACCGGGACAGGGGGTGGGAGCAATCAGCCCCAGCATTTT. Translating it yields CATGTGGGSNQPQHF.

This clone was recorded a few times. The V call is TRBV15, the J call TRBJ2-5; D possibly corresponds to TRBD2 (6 bases). Germline V CDR1 and CDR2: LNHNV, YYDKDF (reference sequence). The CDR3 runs 14 residues. Between the trimmed V and J ends, which lost 5 bases and 1 base, there was a span of 11 bases. CDR3 residues: CATSRRAPQETQYF. CDR3 DNA sequence: TGTGCCACCAGCCGGAGGGCTCCCCAAGAGACCCAGTACTTC.

The CDR3 bases are TGTGCCAGCAGCTTGGTGGTGGGGGGGACCGGGGAGCTGTTTTTT. It translates to CASSLVVGGTGELFF. V and J are TRBV5-4 and TRBJ2-2; 7 nucleotides match TRBD2. J lost 5 bases, V lost 0 bases, and 4 bases had no gene match. This CDR3 is built from 15 residues. Germline V gene data show CDR1 as SGHNT and CDR2 as YYREEE (reference sequence).

The V call is TRBV5-1, the J call TRBJ1-6; D is undetermined. This CDR3 is 16 amino acids long. Germline assignment: CDR1 SGHRS and CDR2 YFSETQ. Trimming removed 4 bases at V and 0 bases at J, with 11 bases between. CDR3 amino acids: CASSTEPSSYNSPLHF. CDR3 DNA: TGCGCCAGCAGCACGGAGCCCAGCTCCTATAATTCACCCCTCCACTTT. Full variable domain (outside the CDR3, taken from reference TRBV5-1 and TRBJ1-6): KAGVTQTPRYLIKTRGQQVTLSCSPISGHRSVSWYQQTPGQGLQFLFEYFSETQRNKGNFPGRFSGRQFSNSRSEMNVSTLELGDSALYLCASSTEPSSYNSPLHFGNGTRLTVT.

This chain connects TRBV11-2 to TRBJ2-5; 9 positions match TRBD1. Per germline, CDR1 SGHAT and CDR2 FQNNGV. This CDR3 is 14 amino acids long. Trimming removed 3 bases from V and 1 base from J; junction bases left unmatched: 0. CDR3: CASSLDRGQETQYF. CDR3 in DNA: TGTGCCAGCAGCTTGGACAGGGGCCAAGAGACCCAGTACTTC.

The chain has TRBV11-2 and TRBJ2-3; D gene uncertain. V lost 6 bases to trimming and J lost 1 base, with 14 bases between them. This CDR3 is built from 15 residues. Germline V gene data show CDR1 as SGHAT and CDR2 as FQNNGV. The CDR3 DNA is TGTGCCAGCAGTCTGAGGTGGATCGGCACAGATACGCAGTATTTT. It is translated as CASSLRWIGTDTQYF.

The gene calls are TRBV7-8 and TRBJ1-5; no firm D call. Germline CDR1 SGHVS, CDR2 FQNEAQ. This CDR3 region has 16 residues. V lost 5 bases and J lost 1, with 15 bases in between. This CDR3 reads CASSPGPSASNQPQHF. CDR3 nucleotide sequence: TGTGCCAGCAGCCCTGGGCCCTCTGCGAGCAATCAGCCCCAGCATTTT. Full variable domain (missing parts from reference TRBV7-8 and TRBJ1-5): GAGVSQSPRYKVAKRGQDVALRCDPISGHVSLFWYQQALGQGPEFLTYFQNEAQLDKSGLPSDRFFAERPEGSVSTLKIQRTQQEDSAVYLCASSPGPSASNQPQHFGDGTRLSIL.

With respect to this clone: Other DNA variants within this sample encode the same CDR3. This chain connects TRBV5-1 to TRBJ1-2; D is undetermined. Trimming removed 0 bases at V and 0 bases at J, with 9 bases between. CDR3 length: 15 amino acids. The germline V gene has CDR1 SGHRS and CDR2 YFSETQ. The CDR3: CASSLDGSTNYGYTF. The DNA for the CDR3 is TGCGCCAGCAGCTTGGATGGCAGTACTAACTATGGCTACACCTTC.

V usage is TRBV10-3 and J usage is TRBJ2-1; 16 nucleotides align to TRBD2. The CDR3 spans 15 residues. Germline V gene data show CDR1 as ENHRY and CDR2 as SYGVKD. V shed 4 bases and J 7 bases; nucleotides not matched to a gene: 1. For the CDR3, the DNA is TGTGCCATCAGTGCGGGACTAGCGGGGGGGAATGAGCAGTTCTTC. It is translated as CAISAGLAGGNEQFF.

The gene calls are TRBV21-1 and TRBJ1-1; the tabulated D call, TRBD1, remains unverified against the DNA. TRBV21-1 is a pseudogene locus. The CDR3 contains 13 residues. CDR3 sequence reads: CANPQGIKSGAFF. For the CDR3, the DNA is TGTGCCAACCCACAGGGAATAAAATCGGGAGCTTTCTTT.

V gene TRBV10-3 combines with J gene TRBJ2-5; the D gene is possibly TRBD1 (8 bases). The CDR3 consists of 19 residues. V dropped 6 bases and J dropped 2 bases, with 28 bases sitting between them. In germline, CDR1 is ENHRY, CDR2 SYGVKD. CDR3 region: CAISHGQGGRRESQETQYF. CDR3 DNA: TGTGCCATCAGCCACGGACAGGGTGGTAGGCGGGAGAGTCAAGAGACCCAGTACTTC.

This sequence joins TRBV6-5 and TRBJ1-5, with a possible D match to TRBD1 (5 bases). CDR1 and CDR2 from the germline V gene are MNHEY and SVGAGI. The CDR3 spans 15 residues. Trimming stripped 2 bases from V and 1 base from J, with 9 bases between. CDR3 DNA sequence: TGTGCCAGCAGTTACGACAGAGCCAGCAATCAGCCCCAGCATTTT. Amino acids: CASSYDRASNQPQHF.

The rearrangement joins TRBV7-9 to TRBJ2-3; D is perhaps TRBD1 (5 bases). The CDR3 length is 16 residues. The V end was cut by 4 bases, the J end by 0 bases, with 14 bases between. The V gene's germline CDR1 is SEHNR and CDR2 FQNEAQ (reference sequence). The CDR3 loop reads CASSSYRQSSTDTQYF. In DNA, the CDR3 is TGTGCCAGCAGCTCGTACAGACAGTCTAGCACAGATACGCAGTATTTT.

The rearrangement joins TRBV10-2 to TRBJ2-2; D gene unclear. The CDR3 covers 10 residues. CDR1 is WSHSY and CDR2 is SAAADI in the germline V gene. V was cut by 8 bases and J by 10 bases, with 8 bases left in between. DNA for the CDR3: TGCGCCAGCGGTAAGCCGGAGCTGTTTTTT. Amino acid sequence: CASGKPELFF.

CDR3 in DNA: TGTGCCAGCAGCAAAGACGGACACCTTAATTCACCCCTCCACTTT. It codes for CASSKDGHLNSPLHF. The chain combines TRBV21-1 with TRBJ1-6; the table's D call, TRBD1, has no DNA check behind it. TRBV21-1 has pseudogene status. The length of the CDR3 is 15 residues.

The chain links TRBV2 to TRBJ1-2, with TRBD1 as a possible D gene (5 bases). This CDR3 has 14 residues. V was clipped by 0 bases and J by 8 bases, with 13 bases between them. The germline gives CDR1 SNHLY, CDR2 FYNNEI. CDR3 amino acids: CASSEAQGRGGYTF. The CDR3 DNA is TGTGCCAGCAGTGAAGCCCAGGGAAGAGGAGGCTACACCTTC.

In this sample, this clone turned up a few times. The rearrangement joins TRBV2 to TRBJ2-2; 10 bases are shared with TRBD2. This CDR3 contains 16 residues. Trimming removed 8 bases from V and 4 bases from J; junction bases left unmatched: 10. Germline CDR1 and CDR2: SNHLY and FYNNEI. The CDR3 DNA sequence: TGTGCCAGCCAGGCAGCGGGAGGGGTCAGCACCGGGGAGCTGTTTTTT. It specifies CASQAAGGVSTGELFF.

This sequence joins TRBV2 and TRBJ1-1, with D hard to call. Germline-derived CDR1 and CDR2 are SNHLY and FYNNEI. This CDR3 comprises 15 residues. With 4 bases removed from V and 4 bases from J, the gap between germline ends came to 16 bases. CDR3 sequence: CASSVGEVSGTEAFF. The CDR3 nucleotides are TGTGCCAGCAGTGTTGGTGAGGTTAGCGGCACTGAAGCTTTCTTT.

This clone was counted a single time. The rearrangement joins TRBV30 to TRBJ1-1; TRBD1 is a possible D gene (5 bases). V gave up 2 bases and J gave up 2 bases, with 15 bases separating them. The CDR3 runs 15 residues. Germline CDR1 reads GTSNPN; CDR2 reads SVGIG (reference sequence). CDR3 region: CAWSPFVGGNTEAFF. CDR3 nucleotide sequence: TGTGCCTGGAGTCCCTTCGTGGGGGGAAACACTGAAGCTTTCTTT.

This chain joins TRBV11-3 and TRBJ2-2, with D possibly matching TRBD1 (6 bases). The CDR3 consists of 14 residues. Trimming left V 6 bases short and J 4 bases short, with 12 bases between. Germline CDR1 reads SGHNT; CDR2 reads YENEEA. The CDR3 coding sequence is TGTGCCAGCAGGGACAGCCCTCGCACCGGGGAGCTGTTTTTT. This encodes CASRDSPRTGELFF.

There are a few counts of this clone. The V and J genes are TRBV28 and TRBJ1-1; TRBD1 might be the D (5 bases). The germline V and J ends were trimmed by 4 bases and 6 bases, with 12 bases remaining between them. Germline V lookup: CDR1 MDHEN, CDR2 SYDVKM. This CDR3 region has 13 residues. The CDR3 sequence is CASSSQGEAEAFF. The CDR3 region has the DNA TGTGCCAGCAGTTCCCAGGGTGAAGCTGAAGCTTTCTTT. The full variable domain, in which reference TRBV28 and TRBJ1-1 provide the parts outside the CDR3, is DVKVTQSSRYLVKRTGEKVFLECVQDMDHENMFWYRQDPGLGLRLIYFSYDVKMKEKGDIPEGYSVSREKKERFSLILESASTNQTSMYLCASSSQGEAEAFFGQGTRLTVV.

The chain uses TRBV5-6 and TRBJ2-5; D is perhaps TRBD1 (5 bases). This CDR3 has 14 amino acids. Deletions cut 0 bases from V and 5 bases from J, with 11 bases between. Germline CDR1 is SGHDT and CDR2 is YYEEEE. CDR3 sequence reads: CASSLAYRKETQYF. The CDR3 region has the DNA TGTGCCAGCAGCTTGGCGTACAGGAAGGAGACCCAGTACTTC.

The chain couples TRBV7-6 to TRBJ1-2; TRBD1 aligns across 8 bases. The germline CDR1 and CDR2 sequences are SGHVS and FNYEAQ. CDR3 length equals 15 residues. The V segment lost 5 bases and the J segment 8 bases; nucleotides outside the gene matches: 13. CDR3: CASSLGGTRGQGYTF. Written as DNA, the CDR3 is TGTGCCAGCAGCCTTGGCGGCACCAGGGGGCAGGGCTACACCTTC.

A few counts support this clone. The J gene is TRBJ1-1, the V gene TRBV7-2; TRBD1 might be the D (5 bases). This CDR3 is 14 amino acids long. V lost 1 base and J lost 0, with 6 bases in between. Germline loops: CDR1 SGHTA, CDR2 FQGNSA. The CDR3, as DNA: TGTGCCAGCAGCTTAGGACAGATGAACACTGAAGCTTTCTTT. Amino acids: CASSLGQMNTEAFF. Complete variable domain (other parts from reference TRBV7-2 and TRBJ1-1): GAGVSQSPSNKVTEKGKDVELRCDPISGHTALYWYRQSLGQGLEFLIYFQGNSAPDKSGLPSDRFSAERTGGSVSTLTIQRTQQEDSAVYLCASSLGQMNTEAFFGQGTRLTVV.

J is TRBJ2-3 and V is TRBV5-4; 7 bases map to TRBD2. The CDR3 is 14 amino acids. In germline, CDR1 is SGHNT, CDR2 YYREEE (reference sequence). V trimming: 4 bases; J trimming: 1 base; junction bases outside the gene matches: 3. The CDR3 nucleotides read TGTGCCAGCAGCCTCCGGGGGGGCACAGATACGCAGTATTTT. Residues: CASSLRGGTDTQYF.

The chain links TRBV4-1 to TRBJ1-2, with D possibly TRBD1 on 5 matching bases. V gave up 3 bases and J gave up 4 bases, with 15 bases separating them. The germline V gene has CDR1 MGHRA and CDR2 YSYEKL. The CDR3 spans 15 residues. The CDR3 is CASSQAGRGTYGYTF. CDR3 in DNA: TGCGCCAGCAGCCAGGCAGGGCGCGGAACCTATGGCTACACCTTC.

This clone was seen only a few times. This chain connects TRBV7-9 to TRBJ1-1; D not resolved. The V end was cut by 4 bases, the J end by 10 bases, with 16 bases between. This CDR3 comprises 13 residues. The V gene's germline CDR1 is SEHNR and CDR2 FQNEAQ (reference sequence). The CDR3 loop is CASSSHDLRGAFF. The CDR3 region has the DNA TGTGCCAGCAGCTCACATGACCTCCGCGGAGCTTTCTTT.

This rearrangement joins TRBV2 to TRBJ1-1, with a possible D match to TRBD1 (5 bases). This CDR3 has 15 residues. V lost 4 bases, J lost 4 bases, and 16 bases lay in between. Germline V gene sequence: CDR1 SNHLY, CDR2 FYNNEI. The CDR3 nucleotides are TGTGCCAGCAGTGCGGAAGGCCCGGGGGGCACTGAAGCTTTCTTT. This codes for CASSAEGPGGTEAFF.

This clone came up a few times. The chain has TRBV27 and TRBJ2-5, with TRBD1 identical over 9 bases. J gave up 5 bases and V 4 bases, and 2 bases lay outside the gene matches. CDR1 is MNHEY and CDR2 is SMNVEV in the germline V gene (reference sequence). This CDR3 has 13 amino acids. This CDR3 reads CASSYRGLETQYF. The CDR3 DNA follows: TGTGCCAGCAGTTACAGGGGGCTTGAGACCCAGTACTTC.